The 25 T cell receptor beta chains given below trace back to one sample, sequenced in a study of blood T cell repertoires in COVID-19. The protocol was immunoSEQ multiplex PCR, while the TCRdb copy is restricted to in-frame clones and leaves out a portion. Of 45,000 to 55,000 clones detected, roughly nine tenths appear once; the ten largest clones hold 2.2%. The sequencing sample was made of peripheral blood. These receptors came from a human donor in a cohort sampled during active COVID-19.

This chain connects TRBV5-6 to TRBJ2-5; 8 bases are shared with TRBD1. The junction had 6 bases not matched to a gene; V was cut back by 0 bases and J by 5 bases. This CDR3 has 15 amino acids. CDR1 and CDR2 from the germline V gene are SGHDT and YYEEEE. CDR3 protein: CASSLGTGGSETQYF. CDR3 bases: TGTGCCAGCAGCTTGGGTACAGGGGGAAGTGAGACCCAGTACTTC.

The chain is built from TRBV5-1 and TRBJ2-5, with D tentatively TRBD1 (7 bases). CDR1 and CDR2 (germline): SGHRS, YFSETQ. The CDR3 consists of 15 residues. V was shortened by 2 bases and J by 0 bases, with 11 bases between the two germline ends. Here the CDR3 DNA reads TGCGCCAGCAGCTTCGCCAGGGGGGACCAAGAGACCCAGTACTTC. The encoded protein is CASSFARGDQETQYF.

Only one count was recorded for this clone. V gene TRBV6-5 combines with J gene TRBJ1-4; 8 nucleotides agree with TRBD1. Germline CDR1 is MNHEY and CDR2 is SVGAGI. V dropped 2 bases and J dropped 8; count of bases not matched to a gene: 7. The CDR3 consists of 15 residues. DNA for the CDR3: TGTGCCAGCAGTTACATGGACAGGGTCGGAGAAAAACTGTTTTTT. It specifies CASSYMDRVGEKLFF.

The J gene is TRBJ2-7, the V gene TRBV27; 8 bases line up with TRBD2. Losses at the gene ends were 5 bases for V and 4 bases for J; bases not matched to a gene: 10. The CDR3 runs to 15 residues. Per the germline V gene, CDR1 is MNHEY and CDR2 is SMNVEV (reference sequence). For the CDR3, the DNA is TGTGCCAGCAGTCGCACGGGACTAGACTTGTACGAGCAGTACTTC. Amino acid sequence: CASSRTGLDLYEQYF.

This chain uses TRBV4-1 with TRBJ1-4, with TRBD1 identical over 10 bases. The CDR3 covers 17 residues. Germline V gene data show CDR1 as MGHRA and CDR2 as YSYEKL. Losses at the gene ends were 3 bases for V and 8 bases for J; bases not matched to a gene: 12. For the CDR3, the DNA is TGCGCCAGCAGCCACCGACAGGGGGCTTCGGTAGGAGAAAAACTGTTTTTT. Translated: CASSHRQGASVGEKLFF.

The gene calls are TRBV5-1 and TRBJ2-7, with a possible D match to TRBD2 (7 bases). The CDR3 runs to 15 residues. Trimming left V 2 bases short and J 0 bases short, with 12 bases between. CDR1 and CDR2 (germline): SGHRS, YFSETQ. CDR3 sequence (DNA): TGCGCCAGCAGCTTAGGGGGGGCTACCTCCTACGAGCAGTACTTC. This gives the protein CASSLGGATSYEQYF.

The chain employs TRBV3-1 (or the pseudogene TRBV3-2) and TRBJ2-7; D is ambiguous. Germline V gene sequence: CDR1 LGHDT, CDR2 YNNKEL (reference sequence). The germline V and J ends were trimmed by 1 base and 7 bases, with 11 bases remaining between them. The CDR3 totals 13 residues. CDR3 sequence: CASSQVRGGEQYF. The DNA of the CDR3 is TGTGCCAGCAGCCAAGTACGAGGCGGTGAGCAGTACTTC.

V and J are TRBV3-1 (or the pseudogene TRBV3-2) and TRBJ1-1; D is ambiguous. Germline assignment: CDR1 LGHDT and CDR2 YNNKEL (reference sequence). CDR3 length: 14 residues. The germline V and J ends were trimmed by 1 base and 1 base, with 7 bases remaining between them. CDR3 in DNA: TGTGCCAGCAGCCAAGCCGGAGGGAACACTGAAGCTTTCTTT. This encodes CASSQAGGNTEAFF.

This clone was counted once. V is TRBV20-1 and J is TRBJ2-7, with a tentative D call TRBD1 (5 bases). CDR3 length equals 15 residues. Trimming took off 3 bases at V and 1 base at J, with 16 bases between the two ends. Germline V gene lookup returns CDR1 DFQATT and CDR2 SNEGSKA (reference sequence). The CDR3 is CSASRARVPSYEQYF. CDR3 nucleotide sequence: TGCAGTGCTAGTAGGGCCAGGGTTCCATCCTACGAGCAGTACTTC.

The gene calls are TRBV2 and TRBJ2-4; tentative D call: TRBD1 (5 bases). The germline V gene has CDR1 SNHLY and CDR2 FYNNEI. Trimming stripped 1 base from V and 7 bases from J, with 11 bases between. CDR3 length equals 14 residues. CDR3: CASSEVLQANIQYF. In DNA, the CDR3 is TGTGCCAGCAGTGAAGTTCTACAGGCGAACATTCAGTACTTC. Full variable domain (remainder filled in from reference TRBV2 and TRBJ2-4): EPEVTQTPSHQVTQMGQEVILRCVPISNHLYFYWYRQILGQKVEFLVSFYNNEISEKSEIFDDQFSVERPDGSNFTLKIRSTKLEDSAMYFCASSEVLQANIQYFGAGTRLSVL.

The chain combines TRBV3-1 (or the pseudogene TRBV3-2) with TRBJ2-6; D call uncertain. CDR3 size: 14 residues. Trimming pared 4 bases from V and 2 bases from J, leaving 6 bases between. CDR1 and CDR2 (germline): LGHDT, YNNKEL (reference sequence). CDR3: CASSRVAGANVLTF. DNA of the CDR3: TGTGCCAGCAGCCGAGTAGCTGGGGCCAACGTCCTGACTTTC.

The chain couples TRBV6-1 to TRBJ1-1; no firm D call. The CDR3 loop spans 13 amino acids. With 2 bases removed from V and 7 bases from J, the gap between germline ends came to 11 bases. Germline CDR1 MNHNS, CDR2 SASEGT. CDR3 loop: CASSETATLEAFF. The CDR3 coding sequence is TGTGCCAGCAGTGAAACGGCGACTCTTGAAGCTTTCTTT.

The rearrangement links TRBV27 to TRBJ2-1; TRBD1 agrees at 9 bases. The V segment lost 6 bases and the J segment 3 bases; nucleotides outside the gene matches: 12. The CDR3 has 17 residues. Germline CDR1 is MNHEY and CDR2 is SMNVEV (reference sequence). CDR3 sequence reads: CASSPGWGQGLYNEQFF. DNA for the CDR3: TGTGCCAGCAGCCCGGGGTGGGGACAGGGACTCTACAATGAGCAGTTCTTC.

V gene TRBV3-1 (or the pseudogene TRBV3-2) combines with J gene TRBJ2-7; tentative D call: TRBD1 (5 bases). CDR3 size: 15 residues. CDR1 is LGHDT, CDR2 YNNKEL, per germline (reference sequence). V was clipped by 0 bases and J by 4 bases, with 13 bases between them. CDR3: CASSQDRARFYEQYF. The CDR3 DNA reads as TGTGCCAGCAGCCAAGACAGGGCGCGGTTTTACGAGCAGTACTTC.

This clone appeared once. This rearrangement joins TRBV24-1 to TRBJ2-7; maybe TRBD2 (5 bases). CDR1 is KGHDR and CDR2 is SFDVKD in the germline V gene. This CDR3 spans 13 amino acids. Trimming stripped 5 bases from V and 6 bases from J, with 13 bases between. As DNA, the CDR3 is TGTGCCACCAGTGGCCCACACCGGGGCGAGCAGTACTTC. It translates to CATSGPHRGEQYF.

This chain uses TRBV2 with TRBJ1-5, with a tentative D call TRBD1 (6 bases). Looked up from germline, CDR1 is SNHLY and CDR2 is FYNNEI. V was trimmed by 6 bases and J by 4 bases, leaving 16 bases between them. The CDR3 has 15 amino acids. CDR3 residues: CASRKDSGTNQPQHF. CDR3 DNA: TGTGCCAGCAGAAAGGACAGTGGGACAAATCAGCCCCAGCATTTT.

This clone was counted between two and nine times. The genes are TRBV6-5 and TRBJ2-7; tentatively, D is TRBD2 (5 bases). Germline-derived CDR1 and CDR2 are MNHEY and SVGAGI. Deletions cut 5 bases from V and 6 bases from J, with 8 bases between. The CDR3 runs to 11 residues. DNA of the CDR3: TGTGCCAGCAGTACTAGTTTCGAGCAGTACTTC. Translation: CASSTSFEQYF.

The chain's CDR3 is CASTPGQGLFGYTF. In DNA form, the CDR3 reads TGCGCCAGCACCCCCGGACAGGGCTTGTTTGGCTACACCTTC. V usage is TRBV4-1 and J usage is TRBJ1-2, with TRBD1 identical over 8 bases. This CDR3 comprises 14 residues. The V gene's germline CDR1 is MGHRA and CDR2 YSYEKL. The V segment lost 7 bases and the J segment 7 bases; nucleotides outside the gene matches: 11.

The chain has TRBV27 and TRBJ2-2; D may be TRBD2 (5 bases). CDR1 and CDR2 from the germline V gene are MNHEY and SMNVEV (reference sequence). The CDR3 runs to 17 residues. Trimming stripped 6 bases from V and 5 bases from J, with 22 bases between. The CDR3 sequence: CASSPYAGVGRTGELFF. CDR3 sequence (DNA): TGTGCCAGCAGCCCCTATGCGGGCGTAGGGAGAACCGGGGAGCTGTTTTTT.

This chain connects TRBV29-1 to TRBJ1-2; TRBD1 matches 7 bases. V gave up 4 bases and J gave up 0 bases; unmatched junction bases: 2. The CDR3 is made up of 13 amino acids. Per germline, CDR1 SQVTM and CDR2 ANQGSEA. DNA for the CDR3: TGCAGCGTTGGGCAGGGGGCTAACTATGGCTACACCTTC. It yields the protein CSVGQGANYGYTF.

V usage is TRBV28 and J usage is TRBJ1-1; 7 nucleotides match TRBD1. CDR3 length equals 14 residues. Germline CDR1 is MDHEN and CDR2 is SYDVKM. V trimming: 7 bases; J trimming: 1 base; junction bases outside the gene matches: 6. The CDR3 DNA reads as TGTGCCAGCATCCGACAGGGTGGGAACACTGAAGCTTTCTTT. Its translation: CASIRQGGNTEAFF.

The CDR3 reads CASSFETFLAYEQYF. The CDR3 DNA is TGTGCCAGCAGCTTCGAAACCTTTTTGGCATACGAGCAGTACTTC. The chain is built from TRBV7-9 and TRBJ2-7; D is ambiguous. Germline CDR1 and CDR2: SEHNR and FQNEAQ (reference sequence). This CDR3 region has 15 residues. Between the trimmed V and J ends, which lost 3 bases and 4 bases, there was a span of 16 bases.

This rearrangement joins TRBV7-2 to TRBJ2-3; 9 nucleotides align to TRBD2. J was trimmed by 2 bases and V by 5 bases; bases with no gene match: 11. The germline gives CDR1 SGHTA, CDR2 FQGNSA. This CDR3 has 17 residues. CDR3 region: CASSPRWASGVTDTQYF. CDR3 sequence (DNA): TGTGCCAGCAGCCCTAGGTGGGCTAGCGGGGTCACAGATACGCAGTATTTT.

The rearrangement uses TRBV5-6 and TRBJ1-2; tentatively, D is TRBD1 (6 bases). The CDR3 has 14 amino acids. The germline CDR1 and CDR2 sequences are SGHDT and YYEEEE. V dropped 2 bases and J dropped 2 bases, with 10 bases sitting between them. The CDR3 loop is CASSLPDRNYGYTF. CDR3 sequence (DNA): TGTGCCAGCAGCTTACCGGACAGAAACTATGGCTACACCTTC.

V usage is TRBV2 and J usage is TRBJ1-5; 7 positions match TRBD1. From germline, CDR1 is SNHLY and CDR2 FYNNEI. The CDR3 runs 16 residues. The J segment lost 0 bases and the V segment lost 6 bases, leaving 8 bases of the junction unmatched. CDR3 in DNA: TGTGCCAGCAGGGCCTCCGGGACAGATAGCAATCAGCCCCAGCATTTT. Translation: CASRASGTDSNQPQHF. Together with reference TRBV2 and TRBJ1-5, the CDR3 gives the full variable domain: EPEVTQTPSHQVTQMGQEVILRCVPISNHLYFYWYRQILGQKVEFLVSFYNNEISEKSEIFDDQFSVERPDGSNFTLKIRSTKLEDSAMYFCASRASGTDSNQPQHFGDGTRLSIL.